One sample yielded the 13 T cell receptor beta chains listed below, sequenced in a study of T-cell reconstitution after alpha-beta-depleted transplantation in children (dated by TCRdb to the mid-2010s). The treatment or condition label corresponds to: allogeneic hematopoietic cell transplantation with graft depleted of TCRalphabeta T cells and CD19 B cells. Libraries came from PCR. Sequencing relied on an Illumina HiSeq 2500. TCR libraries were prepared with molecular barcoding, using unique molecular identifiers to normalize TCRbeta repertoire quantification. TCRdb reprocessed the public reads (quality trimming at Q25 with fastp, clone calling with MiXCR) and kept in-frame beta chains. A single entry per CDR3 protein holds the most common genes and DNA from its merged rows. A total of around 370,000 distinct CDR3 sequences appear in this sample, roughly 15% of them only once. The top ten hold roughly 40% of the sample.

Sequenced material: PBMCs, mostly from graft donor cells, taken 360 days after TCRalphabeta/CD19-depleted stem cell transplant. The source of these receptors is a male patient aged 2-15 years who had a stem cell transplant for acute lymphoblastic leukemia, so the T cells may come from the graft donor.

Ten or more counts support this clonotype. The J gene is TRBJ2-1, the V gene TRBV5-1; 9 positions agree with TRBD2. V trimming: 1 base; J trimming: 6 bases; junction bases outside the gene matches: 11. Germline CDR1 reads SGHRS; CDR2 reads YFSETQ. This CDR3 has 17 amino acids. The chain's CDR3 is CASSLRVGAGGINEQFF. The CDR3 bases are TGCGCCAGCAGCTTGCGGGTTGGCGCGGGAGGGATCAATGAGCAGTTCTTC.

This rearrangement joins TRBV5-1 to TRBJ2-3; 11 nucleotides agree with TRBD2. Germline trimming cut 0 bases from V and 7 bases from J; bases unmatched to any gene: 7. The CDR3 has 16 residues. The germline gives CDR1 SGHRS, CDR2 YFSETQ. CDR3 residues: CASSLVLAGANNTQYF. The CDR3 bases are TGCGCCAGCAGCTTGGTACTAGCGGGAGCTAACAATACGCAGTATTTT.

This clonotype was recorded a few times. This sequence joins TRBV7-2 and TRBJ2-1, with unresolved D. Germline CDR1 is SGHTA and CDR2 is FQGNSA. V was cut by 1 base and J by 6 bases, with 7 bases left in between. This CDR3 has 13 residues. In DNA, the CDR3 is TGTGCCAGCAGCTTAGAGTCCGCCAATGAGCAGTTCTTC. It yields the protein CASSLESANEQFF.

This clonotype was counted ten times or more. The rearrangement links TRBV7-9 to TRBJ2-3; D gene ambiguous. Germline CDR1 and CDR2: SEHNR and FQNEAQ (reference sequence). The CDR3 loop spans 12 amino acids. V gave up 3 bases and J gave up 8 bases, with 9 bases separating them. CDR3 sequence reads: CASSLWPGTQYF. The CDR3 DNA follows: TGTGCCAGCAGCTTGTGGCCGGGTACGCAGTATTTT.

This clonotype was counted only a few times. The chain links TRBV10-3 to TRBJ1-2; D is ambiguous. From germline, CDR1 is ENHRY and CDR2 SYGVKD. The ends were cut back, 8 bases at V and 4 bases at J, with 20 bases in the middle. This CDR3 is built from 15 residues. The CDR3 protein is CAIGIGPGSGYGYTF. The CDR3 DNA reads TGTGCCATCGGCATAGGTCCCGGTAGCGGCTATGGCTACACCTTC.

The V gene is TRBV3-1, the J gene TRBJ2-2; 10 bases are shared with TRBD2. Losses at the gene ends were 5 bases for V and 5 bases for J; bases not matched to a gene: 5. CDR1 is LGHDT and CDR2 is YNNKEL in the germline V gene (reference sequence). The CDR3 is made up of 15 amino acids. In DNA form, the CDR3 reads TGTGCCAGCAGCGTAGCGGGAGGTGAGACCGGGGAGCTGTTTTTT. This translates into CASSVAGGETGELFF. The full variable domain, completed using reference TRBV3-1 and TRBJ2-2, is DTAVSQTPKYLVTQMGNDKSIKCEQNLGHDTMYWYKQDSKKFLKIMFSYNNKELIINETVPNRFSPKSPDKAHLNLHINSLELGDSAVYFCASSVAGGETGELFFGEGSRLTVL.

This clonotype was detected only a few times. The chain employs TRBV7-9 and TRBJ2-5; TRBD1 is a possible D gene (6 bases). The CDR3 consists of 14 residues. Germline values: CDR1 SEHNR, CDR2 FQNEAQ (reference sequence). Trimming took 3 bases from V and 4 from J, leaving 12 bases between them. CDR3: CASSLGARGETQYF. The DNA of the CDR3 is TGTGCCAGCAGCTTGGGGGCGCGAGGAGAGACCCAGTACTTC.

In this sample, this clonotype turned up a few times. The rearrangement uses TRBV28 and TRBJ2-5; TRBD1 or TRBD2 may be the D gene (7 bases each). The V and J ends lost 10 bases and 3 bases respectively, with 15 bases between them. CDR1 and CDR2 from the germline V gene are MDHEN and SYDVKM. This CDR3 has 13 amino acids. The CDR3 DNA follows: TGTGCCACCAGACAGGGACTAAAAGAGACCCAGTACTTC. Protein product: CATRQGLKETQYF.

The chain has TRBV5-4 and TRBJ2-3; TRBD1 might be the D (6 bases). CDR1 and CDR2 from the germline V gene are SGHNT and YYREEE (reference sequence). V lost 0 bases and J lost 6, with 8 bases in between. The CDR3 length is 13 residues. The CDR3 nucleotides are TGTGCCAGCAGCTTGGACAGGGACGATACGCAGTATTTT. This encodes CASSLDRDDTQYF.

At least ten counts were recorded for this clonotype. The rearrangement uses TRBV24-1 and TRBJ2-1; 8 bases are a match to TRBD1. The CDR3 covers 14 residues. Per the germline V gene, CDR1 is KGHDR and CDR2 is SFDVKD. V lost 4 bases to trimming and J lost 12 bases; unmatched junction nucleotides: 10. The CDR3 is CATSDPRTGTGQFF. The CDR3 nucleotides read TGTGCCACCAGTGACCCAAGGACCGGGACAGGGCAGTTCTTC.

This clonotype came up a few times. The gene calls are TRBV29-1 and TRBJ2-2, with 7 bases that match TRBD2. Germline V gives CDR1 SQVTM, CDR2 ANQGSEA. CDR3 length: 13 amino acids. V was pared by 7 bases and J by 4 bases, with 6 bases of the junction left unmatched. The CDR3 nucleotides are TGCAGCGCCCGCAGCGGGACCACCGGGGAGCTGTTTTTT. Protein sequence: CSARSGTTGELFF.

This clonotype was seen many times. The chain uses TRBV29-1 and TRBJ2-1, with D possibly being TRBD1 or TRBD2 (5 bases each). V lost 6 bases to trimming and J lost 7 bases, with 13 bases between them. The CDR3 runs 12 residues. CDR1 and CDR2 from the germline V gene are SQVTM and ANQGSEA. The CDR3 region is CSVGRWGNEQFF. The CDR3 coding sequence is TGCAGCGTCGGTCGGTGGGGGAATGAGCAGTTCTTC.

This chain's CDR3 is CASSLNLAAYEQYF. In nucleotides, the CDR3 is TGTGCCAGCAGCTTAAACCTAGCGGCCTACGAGCAGTACTTC. The rearrangement links TRBV7-8 to TRBJ2-7; 7 bases align to TRBD2. The CDR3 is made up of 14 amino acids. After removal of 2 bases from V and 2 bases from J, the junction contained 3 bases not matched to a gene. CDR1 and CDR2 from the germline V gene are SGHVS and FQNEAQ.